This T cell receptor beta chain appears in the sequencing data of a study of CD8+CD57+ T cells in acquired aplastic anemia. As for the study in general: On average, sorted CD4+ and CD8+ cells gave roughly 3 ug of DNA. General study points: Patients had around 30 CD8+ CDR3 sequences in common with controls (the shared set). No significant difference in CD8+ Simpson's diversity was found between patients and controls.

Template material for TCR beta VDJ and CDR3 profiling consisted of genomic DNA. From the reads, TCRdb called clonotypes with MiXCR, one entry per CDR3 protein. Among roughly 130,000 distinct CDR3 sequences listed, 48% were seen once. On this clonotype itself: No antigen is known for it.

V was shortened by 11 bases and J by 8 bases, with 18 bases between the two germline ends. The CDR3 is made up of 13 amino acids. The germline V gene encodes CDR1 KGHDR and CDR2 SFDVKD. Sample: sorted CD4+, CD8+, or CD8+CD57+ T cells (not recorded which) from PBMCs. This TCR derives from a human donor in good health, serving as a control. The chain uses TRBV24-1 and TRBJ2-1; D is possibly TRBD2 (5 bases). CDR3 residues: CAIGIAAGDEQFF. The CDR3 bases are TGTGCCATCGGGATCGCGGCAGGCGATGAGCAGTTCTTC.